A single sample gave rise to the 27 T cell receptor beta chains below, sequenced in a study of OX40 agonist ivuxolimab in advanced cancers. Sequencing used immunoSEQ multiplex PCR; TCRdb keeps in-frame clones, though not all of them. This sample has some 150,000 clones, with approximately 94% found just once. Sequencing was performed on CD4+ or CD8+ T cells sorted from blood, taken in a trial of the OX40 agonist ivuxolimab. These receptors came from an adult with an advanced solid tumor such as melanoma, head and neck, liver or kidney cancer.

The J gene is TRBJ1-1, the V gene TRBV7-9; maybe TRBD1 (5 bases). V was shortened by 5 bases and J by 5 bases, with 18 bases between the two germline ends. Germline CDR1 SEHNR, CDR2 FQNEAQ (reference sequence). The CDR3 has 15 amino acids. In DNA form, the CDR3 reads TGTGCCAGCAGCCCTCTGACCGGGGGAGGGACTGAAGCTTTCTTT. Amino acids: CASSPLTGGGTEAFF.

The CDR3 sequence: CASSIGTVTDTQYF. CDR3 DNA: TGTGCCAGCAGCATTGGGACGGTCACAGATACGCAGTATTTT. The rearrangement joins TRBV7-3 to TRBJ2-3; perhaps D is TRBD1 or TRBD2 (5 bases each). This CDR3 comprises 14 residues. The V end lost 5 bases, the J end lost 2 bases, and 11 bases lay between the germline ends. CDR1 SGHTA and CDR2 FQGTGA come from the germline V gene.

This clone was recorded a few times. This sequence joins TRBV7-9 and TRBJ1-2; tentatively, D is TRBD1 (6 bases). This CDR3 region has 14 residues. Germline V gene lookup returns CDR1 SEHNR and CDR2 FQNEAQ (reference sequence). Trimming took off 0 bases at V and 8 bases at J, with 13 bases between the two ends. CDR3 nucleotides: TGTGCCAGCAGCTTAGCGGTGGCGGGGGGCGGCTACACCTTC. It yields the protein CASSLAVAGGGYTF.

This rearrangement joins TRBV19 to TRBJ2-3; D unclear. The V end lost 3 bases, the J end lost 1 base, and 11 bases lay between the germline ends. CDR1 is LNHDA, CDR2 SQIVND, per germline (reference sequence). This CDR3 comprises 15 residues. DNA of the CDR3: TGTGCCAGTAGTATTTGGTCCTCGGGCACAGATACGCAGTATTTT. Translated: CASSIWSSGTDTQYF.

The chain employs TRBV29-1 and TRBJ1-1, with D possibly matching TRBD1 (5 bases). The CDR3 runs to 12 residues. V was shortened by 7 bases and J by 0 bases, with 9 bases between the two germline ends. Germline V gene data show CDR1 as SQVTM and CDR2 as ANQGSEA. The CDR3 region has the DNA TGCAGCGCAAGGACACTGAACACTGAAGCTTTCTTT. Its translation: CSARTLNTEAFF.

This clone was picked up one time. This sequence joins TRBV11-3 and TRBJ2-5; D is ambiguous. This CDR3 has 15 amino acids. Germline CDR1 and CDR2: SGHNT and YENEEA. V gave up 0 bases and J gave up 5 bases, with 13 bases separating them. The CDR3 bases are TGTGCCAGCAGCTTAGATCTTCCCCAGTTCGAGACCCAGTACTTC. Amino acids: CASSLDLPQFETQYF.

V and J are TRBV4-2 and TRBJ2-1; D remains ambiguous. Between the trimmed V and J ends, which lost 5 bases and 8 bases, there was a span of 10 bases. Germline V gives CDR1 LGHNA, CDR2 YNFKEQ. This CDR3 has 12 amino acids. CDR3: CASSLAFDEQFF. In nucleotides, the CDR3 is TGTGCCAGCAGCTTGGCTTTTGATGAGCAGTTCTTC.

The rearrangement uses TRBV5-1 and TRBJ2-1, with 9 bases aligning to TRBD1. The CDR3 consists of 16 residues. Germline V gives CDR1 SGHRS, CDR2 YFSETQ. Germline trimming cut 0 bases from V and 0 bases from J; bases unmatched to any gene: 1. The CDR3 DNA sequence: TGCGCCAGCAGCTTGGAACAGGGGGCCTCCTACAATGAGCAGTTCTTC. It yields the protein CASSLEQGASYNEQFF.

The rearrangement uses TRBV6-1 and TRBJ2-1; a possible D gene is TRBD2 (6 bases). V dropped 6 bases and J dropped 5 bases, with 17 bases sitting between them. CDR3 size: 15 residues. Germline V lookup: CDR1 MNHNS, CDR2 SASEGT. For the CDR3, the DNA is TGTGCCAGCAGGGACGGGACTTATTTACACAATGAGCAGTTCTTC. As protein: CASRDGTYLHNEQFF.

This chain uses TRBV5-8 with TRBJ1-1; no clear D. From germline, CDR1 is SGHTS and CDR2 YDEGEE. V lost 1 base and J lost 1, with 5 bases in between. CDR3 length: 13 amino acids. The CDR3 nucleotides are TGTGCCAGCAGCTTGAGCAGGAACACTGAAGCTTTCTTT. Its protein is CASSLSRNTEAFF. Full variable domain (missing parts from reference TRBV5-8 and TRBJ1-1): EAGVTQSPTHLIKTRGQQATLRCSPISGHTSVYWYQQALGLGLQFLLWYDEGEERNRGNFPPRFSGRQFPNYSSELNVNALELEDSALYLCASSLSRNTEAFFGQGTRLTVV.

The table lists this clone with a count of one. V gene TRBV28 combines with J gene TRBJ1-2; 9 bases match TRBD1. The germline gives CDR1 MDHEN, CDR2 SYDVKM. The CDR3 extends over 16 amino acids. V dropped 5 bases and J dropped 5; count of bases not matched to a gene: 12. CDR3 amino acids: CASSRSTGGGPYGYTF. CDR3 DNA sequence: TGTGCCAGCAGTAGATCTACAGGGGGCGGGCCATATGGCTACACCTTC.

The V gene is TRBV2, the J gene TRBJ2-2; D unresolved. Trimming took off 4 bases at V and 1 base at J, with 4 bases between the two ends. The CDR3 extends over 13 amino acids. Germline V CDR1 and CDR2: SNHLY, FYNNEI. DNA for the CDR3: TGTGCCAGCAGTGTCGGGAACACCGGGGAGCTGTTTTTT. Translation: CASSVGNTGELFF.

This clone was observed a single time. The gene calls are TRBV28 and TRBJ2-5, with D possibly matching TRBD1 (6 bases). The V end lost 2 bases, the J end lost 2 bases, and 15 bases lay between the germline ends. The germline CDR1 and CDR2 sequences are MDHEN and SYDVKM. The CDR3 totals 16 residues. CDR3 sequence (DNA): TGTGCCAGCAGTTTAATACCCTACAGGGTTCAAGAGACCCAGTACTTC. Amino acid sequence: CASSLIPYRVQETQYF. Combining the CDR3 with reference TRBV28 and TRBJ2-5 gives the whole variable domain DVKVTQSSRYLVKRTGEKVFLECVQDMDHENMFWYRQDPGLGLRLIYFSYDVKMKEKGDIPEGYSVSREKKERFSLILESASTNQTSMYLCASSLIPYRVQETQYFGPGTRLLVL.

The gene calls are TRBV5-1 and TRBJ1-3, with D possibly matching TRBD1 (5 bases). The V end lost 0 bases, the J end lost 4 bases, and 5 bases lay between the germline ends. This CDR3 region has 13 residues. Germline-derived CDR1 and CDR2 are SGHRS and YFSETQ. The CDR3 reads CASSLEGGNTIYF. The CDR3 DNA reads TGCGCCAGCAGCTTGGAGGGGGGAAACACCATATATTTT.

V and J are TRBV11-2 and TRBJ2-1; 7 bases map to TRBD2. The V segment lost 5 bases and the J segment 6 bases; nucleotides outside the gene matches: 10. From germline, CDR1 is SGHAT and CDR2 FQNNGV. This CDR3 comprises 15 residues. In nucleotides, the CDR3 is TGTGCCAGCAGCCCCACATTGGGGGGGGGCAATGAGCAGTTCTTC. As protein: CASSPTLGGGNEQFF.

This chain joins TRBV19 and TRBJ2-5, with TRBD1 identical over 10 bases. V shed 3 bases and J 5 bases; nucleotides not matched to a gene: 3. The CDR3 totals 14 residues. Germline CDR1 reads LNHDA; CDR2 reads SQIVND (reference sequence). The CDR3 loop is CASSMTGGWETQYF. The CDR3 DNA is TGTGCCAGTAGTATGACAGGGGGCTGGGAGACCCAGTACTTC.

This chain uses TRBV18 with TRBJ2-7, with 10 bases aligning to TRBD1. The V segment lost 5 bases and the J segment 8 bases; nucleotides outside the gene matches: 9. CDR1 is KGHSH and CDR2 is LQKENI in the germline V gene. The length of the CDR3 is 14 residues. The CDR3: CASSTSTGGSQQYF. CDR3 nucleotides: TGTGCCAGCTCAACATCGACAGGGGGCAGTCAGCAGTACTTC.

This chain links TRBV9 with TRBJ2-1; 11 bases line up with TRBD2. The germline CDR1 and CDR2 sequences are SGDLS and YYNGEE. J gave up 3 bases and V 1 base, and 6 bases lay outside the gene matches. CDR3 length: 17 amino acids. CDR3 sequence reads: CASSVSPGTSGYNEQFF. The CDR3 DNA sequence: TGTGCCAGCAGCGTATCCCCCGGGACTAGCGGCTACAATGAGCAGTTCTTC.

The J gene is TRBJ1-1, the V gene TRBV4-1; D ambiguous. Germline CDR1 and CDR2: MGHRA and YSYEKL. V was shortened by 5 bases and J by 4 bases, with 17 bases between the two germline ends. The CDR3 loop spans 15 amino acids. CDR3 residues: CASSSRGRFGTEAFF. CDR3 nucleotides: TGCGCCAGCAGCTCCCGAGGGAGGTTCGGCACTGAAGCTTTCTTT.

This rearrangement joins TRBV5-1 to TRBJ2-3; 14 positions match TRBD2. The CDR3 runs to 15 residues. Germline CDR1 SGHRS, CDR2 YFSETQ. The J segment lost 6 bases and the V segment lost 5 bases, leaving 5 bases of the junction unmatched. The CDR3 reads CASRGTSGGGDTQYF. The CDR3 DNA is TGCGCCAGCAGAGGGACTAGCGGGGGTGGGGATACGCAGTATTTT.

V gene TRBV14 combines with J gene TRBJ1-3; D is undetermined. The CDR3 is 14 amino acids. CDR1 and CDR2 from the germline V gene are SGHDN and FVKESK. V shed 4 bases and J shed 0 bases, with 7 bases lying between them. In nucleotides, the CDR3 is TGTGCCAGCAGCCGGAGCTACTCTGGAAACACCATATATTTT. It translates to CASSRSYSGNTIYF. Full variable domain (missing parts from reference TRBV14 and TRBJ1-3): EAGVTQFPSHSVIEKGQTVTLRCDPISGHDNLYWYRRVMGKEIKFLLHFVKESKQDESGMPNNRFLAERTGGTYSTLKVQPAELEDSGVYFCASSRSYSGNTIYFGEGSWLTVV.

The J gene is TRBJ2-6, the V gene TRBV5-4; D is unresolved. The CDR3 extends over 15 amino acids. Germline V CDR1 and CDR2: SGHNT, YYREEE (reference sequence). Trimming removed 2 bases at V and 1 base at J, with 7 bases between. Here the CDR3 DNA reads TGTGCCAGCAGCTTACCTATTTCTGGGGCCAACGTCCTGACTTTC. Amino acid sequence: CASSLPISGANVLTF.

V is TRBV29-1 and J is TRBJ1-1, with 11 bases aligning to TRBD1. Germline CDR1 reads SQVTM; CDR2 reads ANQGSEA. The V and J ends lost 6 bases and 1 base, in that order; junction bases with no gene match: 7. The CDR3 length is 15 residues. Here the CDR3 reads CSVTSGTGGNTEAFF. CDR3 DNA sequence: TGCAGCGTGACGTCCGGGACAGGGGGGAACACTGAAGCTTTCTTT. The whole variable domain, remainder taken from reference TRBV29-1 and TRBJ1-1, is SAVISQKPSRDICQRGTSLTIQCQVDSQVTMMFWYRQQPGQSLTLIATANQGSEATYESGFVIDKFPISRPNLTFSTLTVSNMSPEDSSIYLCSVTSGTGGNTEAFFGQGTRLTVV.

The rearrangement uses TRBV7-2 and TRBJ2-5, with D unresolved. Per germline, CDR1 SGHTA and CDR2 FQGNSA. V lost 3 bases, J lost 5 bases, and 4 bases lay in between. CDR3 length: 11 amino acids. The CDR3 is CASSFTETQYF. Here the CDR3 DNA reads TGTGCCAGCAGCTTCACCGAGACCCAGTACTTC.

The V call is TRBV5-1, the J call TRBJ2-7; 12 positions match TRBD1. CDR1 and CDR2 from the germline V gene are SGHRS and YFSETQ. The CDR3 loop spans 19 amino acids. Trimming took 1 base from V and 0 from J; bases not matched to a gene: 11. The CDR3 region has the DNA TGCGCCAGCAGCTTGTCCGGGACAGGGGGCACCTGGGGCTCCTACGAGCAGTACTTC. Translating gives CASSLSGTGGTWGSYEQYF. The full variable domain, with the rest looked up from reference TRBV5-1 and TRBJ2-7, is KAGVTQTPRYLIKTRGQQVTLSCSPISGHRSVSWYQQTPGQGLQFLFEYFSETQRNKGNFPGRFSGRQFSNSRSEMNVSTLELGDSALYLCASSLSGTGGTWGSYEQYFGPGTRLTVT.

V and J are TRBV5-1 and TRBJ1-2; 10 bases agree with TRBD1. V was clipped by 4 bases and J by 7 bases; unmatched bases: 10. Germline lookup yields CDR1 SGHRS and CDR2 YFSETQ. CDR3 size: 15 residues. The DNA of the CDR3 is TGCGCCAGCAGCACAACTCCGGGACAGGGGTCTGGCTACACCTTC. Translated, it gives CASSTTPGQGSGYTF.

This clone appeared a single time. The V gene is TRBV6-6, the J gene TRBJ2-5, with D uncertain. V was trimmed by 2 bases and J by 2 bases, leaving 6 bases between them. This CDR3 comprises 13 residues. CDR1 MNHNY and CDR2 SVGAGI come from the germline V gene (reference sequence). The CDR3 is CASSYPNQETQYF. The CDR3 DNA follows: TGTGCCAGCAGTTACCCAAATCAAGAGACCCAGTACTTC.